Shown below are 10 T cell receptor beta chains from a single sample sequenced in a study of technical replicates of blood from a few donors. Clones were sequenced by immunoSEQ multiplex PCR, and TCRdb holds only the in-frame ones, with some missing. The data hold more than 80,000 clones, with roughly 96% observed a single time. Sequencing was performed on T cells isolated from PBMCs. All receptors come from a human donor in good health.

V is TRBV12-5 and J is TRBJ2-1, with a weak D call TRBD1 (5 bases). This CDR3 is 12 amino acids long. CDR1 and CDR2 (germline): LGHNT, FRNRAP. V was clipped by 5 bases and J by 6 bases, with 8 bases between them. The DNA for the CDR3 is TGTGCTAGTGGTCCGACAGTCAATGAGCAGTTCTTC. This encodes CASGPTVNEQFF.

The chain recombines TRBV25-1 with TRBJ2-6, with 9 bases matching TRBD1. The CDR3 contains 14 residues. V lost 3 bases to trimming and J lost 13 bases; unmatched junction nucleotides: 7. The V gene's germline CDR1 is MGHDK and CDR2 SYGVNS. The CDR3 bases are TGTGCCAGCAGTGAGTCAGGGACAGGGCGGGTCCTGACTTTC. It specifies CASSESGTGRVLTF.

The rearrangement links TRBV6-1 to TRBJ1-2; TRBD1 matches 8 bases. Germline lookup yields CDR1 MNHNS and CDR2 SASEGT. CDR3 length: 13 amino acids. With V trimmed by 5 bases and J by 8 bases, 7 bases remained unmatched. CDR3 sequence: CASSTYRGDGYTF. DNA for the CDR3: TGTGCCAGCAGTACTTACAGGGGGGACGGCTACACCTTC.

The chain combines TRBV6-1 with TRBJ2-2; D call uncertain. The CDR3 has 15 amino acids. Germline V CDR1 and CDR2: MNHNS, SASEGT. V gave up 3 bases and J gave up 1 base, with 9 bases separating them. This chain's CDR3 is CASSDLTGNTGELFF. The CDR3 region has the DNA TGTGCCAGCAGTGATTTAACCGGGAACACCGGGGAGCTGTTTTTT.

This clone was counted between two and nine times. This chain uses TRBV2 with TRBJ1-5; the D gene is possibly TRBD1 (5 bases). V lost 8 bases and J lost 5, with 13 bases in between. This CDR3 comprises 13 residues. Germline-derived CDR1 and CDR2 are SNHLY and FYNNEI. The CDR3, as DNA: TGTGCCAGCGGGGGGGAGAATTATCAGCCCCAGCATTTT. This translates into CASGGENYQPQHF.

The CDR3 DNA is TGCGCCAGCACACTGCACCCTGGACTAGCGGGAGGTGTTGGGGAGCAGTACTTC. This translates into CASTLHPGLAGGVGEQYF. V and J are TRBV5-1 and TRBJ2-7; 14 bases line up with TRBD2. The V segment lost 6 bases and the J segment 7 bases; nucleotides outside the gene matches: 18. Germline V CDR1 and CDR2: SGHRS, YFSETQ. The CDR3 has 18 residues.

CDR3 loop: CASSLVQGHGYTF. CDR3 DNA: TGTGCCAGCAGCTTGGTGCAGGGGCATGGCTACACCTTC. The V call is TRBV5-5, the J call TRBJ1-2, with a possible D match to TRBD1 (6 bases). Germline-derived CDR1 and CDR2 are SGHKS and YYEKEE (reference sequence). This CDR3 contains 13 residues. V lost 0 bases and J lost 6, with 9 bases in between.

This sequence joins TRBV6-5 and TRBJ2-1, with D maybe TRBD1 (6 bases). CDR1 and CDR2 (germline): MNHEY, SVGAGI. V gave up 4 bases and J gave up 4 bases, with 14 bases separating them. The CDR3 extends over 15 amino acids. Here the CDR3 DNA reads TGTGCCAGCAGTTTTGGGGACAAAAGATACAATGAGCAGTTCTTC. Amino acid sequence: CASSFGDKRYNEQFF.

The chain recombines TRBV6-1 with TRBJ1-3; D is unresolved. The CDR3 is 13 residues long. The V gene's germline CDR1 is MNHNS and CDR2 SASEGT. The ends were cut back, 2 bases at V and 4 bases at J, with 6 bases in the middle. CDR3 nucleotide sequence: TGTGCCAGCAGTGAAACTATGGGAAACACCATATATTTT. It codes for CASSETMGNTIYF.

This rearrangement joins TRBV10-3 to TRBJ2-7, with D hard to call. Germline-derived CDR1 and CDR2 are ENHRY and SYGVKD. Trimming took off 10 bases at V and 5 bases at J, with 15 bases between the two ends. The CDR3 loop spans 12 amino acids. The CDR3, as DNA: TGTGCCACCTCTAGAGAAAGTAACGAGCAGTACTTC. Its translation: CATSRESNEQYF.